Below are 9 T cell receptor beta chains sequenced from a single sample in a study of T-cell memory formation after mild COVID-19. TCRdb processed the 5' RACE reads anew with MiXCR; each CDR3 protein has one entry. The sample holds roughly 280,000 distinct CDR3 sequences; under 20% are singletons and the top ten take 22%. The sample taken for sequencing was PBMCs or a T cell subset sorted from them (not recorded which). The receptors come from a man aged 18 to 29 who had mild COVID-19 (a few samples of this study predate the infection). Cell type and time point are not known.

This clonotype showed up just a few times. This chain joins TRBV6-6 and TRBJ2-1; D ambiguous. The CDR3 consists of 12 residues. Trimming took 8 bases from V and 0 from J, leaving 5 bases between them. Per the germline V gene, CDR1 is MNHNY and CDR2 is SVGAGI (reference sequence). The CDR3 loop reads CASGVSYNEQFF. The CDR3 DNA reads TGTGCCAGCGGCGTCTCCTACAATGAGCAGTTCTTC.

The V call is TRBV6-5, the J call TRBJ1-2; 7 positions agree with TRBD1. This CDR3 has 14 amino acids. V lost 6 bases and J lost 7; bases outside the gene matches: 11. Germline assignment: CDR1 MNHEY and CDR2 SVGAGI. DNA for the CDR3: TGTGCCAGCAGCCTCCAGGGGGGGGGCTCTGGCTACACCTTC. It specifies CASSLQGGGSGYTF.

The chain has TRBV7-3 and TRBJ2-3; maybe TRBD2 (7 bases). This CDR3 spans 16 amino acids. Germline CDR1 SGHTA, CDR2 FQGTGA. The V end lost 1 base, the J end lost 4 bases, and 15 bases lay between the germline ends. The CDR3 DNA follows: TGTGCCAGCAGCTTAAAAGTGGGGGGGCCGGCAGATACGCAGTATTTT. Translated: CASSLKVGGPADTQYF.

V gene TRBV4-2 combines with J gene TRBJ2-7; D gene uncertain. Germline V gene data show CDR1 as LGHNA and CDR2 as YNFKEQ. V lost 4 bases and J lost 0, with 7 bases in between. CDR3 length: 13 residues. In DNA form, the CDR3 reads TGTGCCAGCAGCCCCGAGAGCTCCTACGAGCAGTACTTC. As protein: CASSPESSYEQYF.

The chain combines TRBV20-1 with TRBJ2-1; tentative D call: TRBD2 (7 bases). The V end lost 3 bases, the J end lost 6 bases, and 15 bases lay between the germline ends. Germline assignment: CDR1 DFQATT and CDR2 SNEGSKA (reference sequence). CDR3 length: 14 residues. CDR3 loop: CSARSGGQGNEQFF. The CDR3 nucleotides read TGCAGTGCTAGGTCGGGGGGCCAGGGCAATGAGCAGTTCTTC.

This chain links TRBV24-1 with TRBJ1-4; tentatively, D is TRBD1 (6 bases). The CDR3 has 14 amino acids. CDR1 and CDR2 from the germline V gene are KGHDR and SFDVKD. V lost 3 bases to trimming and J lost 8 bases, with 12 bases between them. Here the CDR3 DNA reads TGTGCCACCAGTGATCTACAGGGAGGGGAAAAACTGTTTTTT. Translated: CATSDLQGGEKLFF.

The chain uses TRBV18 and TRBJ2-3; D is unresolved. Between the trimmed V and J ends, which lost 3 bases and 0 bases, there was a span of 13 bases. The CDR3 loop spans 16 amino acids. Germline CDR1 and CDR2: KGHSH and LQKENI. CDR3 nucleotides: TGTGCCAGCTCACCGACGTCGGCGAGCAGCACAGATACGCAGTATTTT. This sequence encodes CASSPTSASSTDTQYF.

This clonotype was counted only a few times. The chain is built from TRBV6-2 or TRBV6-3 and TRBJ2-1, with 8 positions matching TRBD1. Germline loops: CDR1 MNHEY, CDR2 SVGEGT. This CDR3 has 16 residues. Germline trimming cut 8 bases from V and 4 bases from J; bases unmatched to any gene: 13. CDR3 residues: CASVGAWTGLYNEQFF. The CDR3 DNA reads TGTGCCAGCGTCGGTGCCTGGACAGGGCTTTACAATGAGCAGTTCTTC.

The V gene is TRBV25-1, the J gene TRBJ1-3; D is perhaps TRBD1 (5 bases). The CDR3 totals 13 residues. CDR1 is MGHDK, CDR2 SYGVNS, per germline. Trimming removed 4 bases at V and 4 bases at J, with 8 bases between. This CDR3 reads CASSGPGGNTIYF. CDR3 DNA: TGTGCCAGCAGTGGACCAGGGGGAAACACCATATATTTT. Complete variable domain (other parts from reference TRBV25-1 and TRBJ1-3): EADIYQTPRYLVIGTGKKITLECSQTMGHDKMYWYQQDPGMELHLIHYSYGVNSTEKGDLSSESTVSRIRTEHFPLTLESARPSHTSQYLCASSGPGGNTIYFGEGSWLTVV.